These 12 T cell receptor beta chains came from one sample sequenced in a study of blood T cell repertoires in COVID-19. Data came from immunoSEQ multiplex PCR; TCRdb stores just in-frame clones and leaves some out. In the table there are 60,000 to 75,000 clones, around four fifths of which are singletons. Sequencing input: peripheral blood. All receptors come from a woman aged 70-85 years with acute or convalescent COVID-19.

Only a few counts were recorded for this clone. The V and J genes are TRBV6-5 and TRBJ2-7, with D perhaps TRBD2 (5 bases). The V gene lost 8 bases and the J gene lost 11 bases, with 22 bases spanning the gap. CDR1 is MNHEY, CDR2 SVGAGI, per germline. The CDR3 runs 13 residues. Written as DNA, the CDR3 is TGTGCCAGCCGCCCGAAAGATAGAGGGCAGAAGTACTTC. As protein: CASRPKDRGQKYF.

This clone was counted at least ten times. This chain's CDR3 is CASSTFSGTSGGARSGELFF. The CDR3 bases are TGTGCCAGTAGTACTTTTTCCGGGACTAGCGGGGGGGCGCGTTCCGGGGAGCTGTTTTTT. This chain connects TRBV19 to TRBJ2-2, with TRBD2 matching over 16 bases. The CDR3 sequence is 20 residues long. CDR1 and CDR2 (germline): LNHDA, SQIVND (reference sequence). Trimming cost V 4 bases and J 6 bases; bases outside gene matches: 14.

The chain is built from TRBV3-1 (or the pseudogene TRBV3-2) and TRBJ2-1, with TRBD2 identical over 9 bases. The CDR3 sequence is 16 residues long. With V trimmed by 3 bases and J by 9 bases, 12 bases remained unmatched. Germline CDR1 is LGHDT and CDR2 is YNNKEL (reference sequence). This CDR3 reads CASSHVPGTSNSEQFF. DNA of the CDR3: TGTGCCAGCAGCCACGTACCTGGGACTAGCAATAGTGAGCAGTTCTTC.

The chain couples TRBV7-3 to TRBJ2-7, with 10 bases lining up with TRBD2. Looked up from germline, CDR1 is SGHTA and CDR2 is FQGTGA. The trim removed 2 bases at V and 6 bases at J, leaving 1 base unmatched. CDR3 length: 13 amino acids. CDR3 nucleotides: TGTGCCAGCAGCTTACTAGCGGGGGTCGAGCAGTACTTC. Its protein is CASSLLAGVEQYF.

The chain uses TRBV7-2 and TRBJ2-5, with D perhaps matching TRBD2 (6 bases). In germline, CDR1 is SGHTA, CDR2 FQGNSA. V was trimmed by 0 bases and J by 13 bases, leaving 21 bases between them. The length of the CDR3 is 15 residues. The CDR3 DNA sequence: TGTGCCAGCAGCTTAGCGCCCAGGGACTCCTCTCCTCCGTACTTC. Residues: CASSLAPRDSSPPYF.

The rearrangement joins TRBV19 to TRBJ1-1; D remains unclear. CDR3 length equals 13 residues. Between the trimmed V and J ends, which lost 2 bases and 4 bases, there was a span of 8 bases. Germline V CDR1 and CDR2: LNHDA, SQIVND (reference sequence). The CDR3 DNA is TGTGCCAGTAGTATAACCACTAGCACTGAAGCTTTCTTT. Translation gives CASSITTSTEAFF.

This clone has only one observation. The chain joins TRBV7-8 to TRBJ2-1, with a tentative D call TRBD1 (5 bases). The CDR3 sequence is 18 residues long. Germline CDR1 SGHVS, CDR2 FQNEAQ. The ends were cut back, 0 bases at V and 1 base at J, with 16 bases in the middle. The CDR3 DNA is TGTGCCAGCAGCTTAGCGCTATTGTTGCAGGGATCCTACAATGAGCAGTTCTTC. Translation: CASSLALLLQGSYNEQFF.

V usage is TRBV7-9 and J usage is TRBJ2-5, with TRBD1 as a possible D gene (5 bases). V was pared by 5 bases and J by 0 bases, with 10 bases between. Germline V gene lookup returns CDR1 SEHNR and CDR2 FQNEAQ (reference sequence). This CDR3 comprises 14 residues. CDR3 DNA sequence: TGTGCCAGCAGCCACACAGGAAACCAAGAGACCCAGTACTTC. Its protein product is CASSHTGNQETQYF. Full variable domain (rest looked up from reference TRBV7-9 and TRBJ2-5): DTGVSQNPRHKITKRGQNVTFRCDPISEHNRLYWYRQTLGQGPEFLTYFQNEAQLEKSRLLSDRFSAERPKGSFSTLEIQRTEQGDSAMYLCASSHTGNQETQYFGPGTRLLVL.

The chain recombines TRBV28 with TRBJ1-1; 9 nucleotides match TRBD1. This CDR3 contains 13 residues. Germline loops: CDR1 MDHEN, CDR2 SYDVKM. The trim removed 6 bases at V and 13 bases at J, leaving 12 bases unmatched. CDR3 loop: CASSSGTGLGVFF. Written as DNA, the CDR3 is TGTGCCAGCAGCTCAGGGACAGGGTTAGGGGTTTTCTTT.

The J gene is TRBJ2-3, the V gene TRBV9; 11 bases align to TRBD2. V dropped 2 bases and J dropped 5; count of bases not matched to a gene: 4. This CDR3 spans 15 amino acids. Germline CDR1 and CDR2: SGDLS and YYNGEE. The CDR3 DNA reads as TGTGCCAGCAGCGTCACTAGCGGGGGACTAGATACGCAGTATTTT. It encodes CASSVTSGGLDTQYF.

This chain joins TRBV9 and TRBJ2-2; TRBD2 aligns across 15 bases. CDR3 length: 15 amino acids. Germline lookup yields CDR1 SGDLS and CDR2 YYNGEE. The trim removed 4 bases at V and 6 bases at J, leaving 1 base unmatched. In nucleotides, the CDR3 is TGTGCCAGCAGCCGGACTAGCGGGGGGGCCGGGGAGCTGTTTTTT. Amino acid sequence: CASSRTSGGAGELFF.

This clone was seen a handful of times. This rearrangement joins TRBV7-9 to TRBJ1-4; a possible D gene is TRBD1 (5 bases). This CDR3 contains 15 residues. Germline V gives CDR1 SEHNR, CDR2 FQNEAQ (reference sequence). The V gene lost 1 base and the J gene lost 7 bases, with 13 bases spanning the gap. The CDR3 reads CASSLGPRRGEKLFF. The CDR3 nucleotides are TGTGCCAGCAGCTTAGGGCCTAGGAGGGGTGAAAAACTGTTTTTT.